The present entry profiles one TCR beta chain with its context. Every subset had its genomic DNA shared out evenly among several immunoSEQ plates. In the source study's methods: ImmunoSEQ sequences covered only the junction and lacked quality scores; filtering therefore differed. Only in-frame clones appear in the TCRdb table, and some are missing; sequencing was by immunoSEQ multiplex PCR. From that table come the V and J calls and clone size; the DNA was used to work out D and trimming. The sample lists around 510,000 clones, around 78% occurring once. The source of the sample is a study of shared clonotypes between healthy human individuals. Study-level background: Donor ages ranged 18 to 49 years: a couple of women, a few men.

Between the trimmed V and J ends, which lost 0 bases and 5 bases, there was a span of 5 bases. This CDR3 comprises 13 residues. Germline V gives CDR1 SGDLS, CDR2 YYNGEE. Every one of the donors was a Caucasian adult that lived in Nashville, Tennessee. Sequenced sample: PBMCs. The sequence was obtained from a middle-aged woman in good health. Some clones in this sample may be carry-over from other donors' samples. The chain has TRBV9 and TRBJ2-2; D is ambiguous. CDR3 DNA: TGTGCCAGCAGCGTAGGTCAGACCGGGGAGCTGTTTTTT. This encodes CASSVGQTGELFF.